The rows below give T cell receptor beta chains drawn from one sample of a study of Ad26.COV2.S vaccination and SARS-CoV-2 variants. Method: immunoSEQ multiplex PCR; TCRdb's copy keeps in-frame clones and lacks some. The sample includes about 280,000 clones, around 87% of them seen just once. Source: peripheral blood, taken in a trial of Ad26.COV2.S vaccine versus placebo. Source of these receptors: a person aged 18-65 years who received the Ad26.COV2.S COVID-19 vaccine or a placebo. CDR3s include the opening cysteine and the closing phenylalanine or tryptophan. A D gene is named only where the DNA matches it firmly. Size tells how often a clone was seen (once, few, many) or the class of an expanded clone, and some rows leave it out.

V	length	J	D	size	CDR3	DNA
TRBV18	14	TRBJ1-2	TRBD1	.	CASSPDRDHYGYTF	TGTGCCAGCTCACCTGACAGGGACCACTATGGCTACACCTTC
TRBV27	13	TRBJ2-1	.	.	CASSFGPVNEQFF	TGTGCCAGCAGTTTTGGACCCGTCAATGAGCAGTTCTTC
TRBV6-5	12	TRBJ2-7	TRBD1	.	CATRTGLYEQYF	TGTGCCACTCGGACAGGACTCTACGAGCAGTACTTC
TRBV25-1	16	TRBJ2-3	.	.	CASSEQEGKRTDTQYF	TGTGCCAGCAGTGAACAGGAGGGCAAGCGCACAGATACGCAGTATTTT
TRBV6-5	15	TRBJ2-5	.	once	CASSYSRLRRETQYF	TGTGCCAGCAGTTACTCGCGCCTACGGCGGGAGACCCAGTACTTC
TRBV25-1	15	TRBJ1-1	TRBD1	.	CASNEDRGKYTEAFF	TGTGCCAGCAACGAGGACAGGGGCAAATACACTGAAGCTTTCTTT
TRBV19	16	TRBJ2-2	.	.	CASSILGFINTGELFF	TGTGCCAGTAGTATATTAGGGTTTATAAACACCGGGGAGCTGTTTTTT
TRBV7-6	14	TRBJ1-1	.	.	CASSLSRTNTEAFF	TGTGCCAGCAGCTTGAGCAGGACGAACACTGAAGCTTTCTTT
TRBV7-8	15	TRBJ1-6	.	.	CASSVDRIGNSPLHF	TGTGCCAGCAGCGTTGACAGGATTGGGAATTCACCCCTCCACTTT
TRBV11-2	16	TRBJ2-6	.	.	CASSWRQLSGANVLTF	TGTGCCAGCAGCTGGAGACAGTTATCTGGGGCCAACGTCCTGACTTTC
TRBV11-3	14	TRBJ2-7	.	.	CASSLGGERNEQYF	TGTGCCAGCAGCTTAGGGGGGGAGAGGAACGAGCAGTACTTC
TRBV2	11	TRBJ2-2	TRBD2	once	CASTGRGELFF	TGTGCCAGCACCGGGAGGGGGGAGCTGTTTTTT
TRBV3-1/TRBV3-2	15	TRBJ2-7	TRBD2	.	CASSRLAGVSYEQYF	TGTGCCAGCAGCCGACTAGCGGGTGTATCCTACGAGCAGTACTTC
TRBV10-3	15	TRBJ1-6	TRBD1	.	CAINDRGPYNSPLHF	TGTGCCATCAACGACAGGGGGCCCTATAATTCACCCCTCCACTTT
TRBV7-9	14	TRBJ2-7	.	.	CASSLGQSSYEQYF	TGTGCCAGCAGCTTAGGACAGAGCTCCTACGAGCAGTACTTC
TRBV10-3	13	TRBJ1-4	.	.	CATGRGQNEKLFF	TGTGCCACCGGACGGGGGCAGAATGAAAAACTGTTTTTT
TRBV18	17	TRBJ2-2	.	.	CASSPPIGASGAGELFF	TGTGCCAGCTCACCACCGATAGGGGCCAGTGGTGCCGGGGAGCTGTTTTTT
TRBV6-5	14	TRBJ2-2	.	.	CASRPGGPTGELFF	TGTGCCAGCAGACCGGGGGGCCCCACCGGGGAGCTGTTTTTT
TRBV2	16	TRBJ1-2	.	.	CASSVEGIIDWSGYTF	TGTGCCAGCAGTGTCGAGGGGATCATCGACTGGAGTGGCTACACCTTC
TRBV2	16	TRBJ2-7	.	.	CASSDSTSRGTYEQYF	TGTGCCAGCAGTGATAGTACGAGCAGAGGGACCTACGAGCAGTACTTC
TRBV18	18	TRBJ2-5	TRBD2	.	CASSPPLAGAQMKETQYF	TGTGCCAGCTCACCACCACTAGCGGGGGCCCAAATGAAAGAGACCCAGTACTTC
TRBV6-5	14	TRBJ2-7	.	few	CASTLWDGIYEQYF	TGTGCCAGCACCCTATGGGACGGGATCTACGAGCAGTACTTC
TRBV5-1	18	TRBJ2-2	.	.	CASSLPTGSGANTGELFF	TGCGCCAGCAGCTTGCCGACAGGGTCGGGAGCGAACACCGGGGAGCTGTTTTTT
TRBV7-8	15	TRBJ1-6	.	.	CASSLGAGTSSPLHF	TGTGCCAGCAGCTTAGGCGCAGGGACCAGTTCACCCCTCCACTTT
TRBV4-3	17	TRBJ2-1	.	.	CASSQVSGDSSYNEQFF	TGCGCCAGCAGCCAAGTCTCCGGCGACAGCTCCTACAATGAGCAGTTCTTC
TRBV4-1	14	TRBJ2-7	.	.	CASSQVDSGYEQYF	TGCGCCAGCAGCCAAGTGGACAGCGGCTACGAGCAGTACTTC
TRBV2	14	TRBJ1-5	TRBD1	.	CASSGQGFNQPQHF	TGTGCCAGCAGCGGACAGGGCTTCAATCAGCCCCAGCATTTT
TRBV30	16	TRBJ2-1	TRBD2	once	CAWSPGTSIGNDEQFF	TGTGCCTGGAGTCCCGGGACTAGCATCGGAAACGATGAGCAGTTCTTC
TRBV18	14	TRBJ1-1	.	.	CASSTLDTGTEAFF	TGTGCCAGCTCAACTTTAGATACAGGGACTGAAGCTTTCTTT
TRBV11-1	13	TRBJ1-2	.	.	CASSPGQNYGYTF	TGTGCCAGCAGCCCCGGACAGAACTATGGCTACACCTTC
TRBV7-9	14	TRBJ2-1	.	.	CASSLAELINEQFF	TGTGCCAGCAGCTTAGCGGAACTGATCAATGAGCAGTTCTTC
TRBV27	16	TRBJ1-2	TRBD1	many	CASSSFPTGAAYGYTF	TGTGCCAGCAGTTCATTCCCGACAGGGGCAGCCTATGGCTACACCTTC
TRBV7-9	14	TRBJ2-1	TRBD2	.	CASIRWAGGDEQFF	TGTGCCAGCATCCGGTGGGCGGGAGGGGATGAGCAGTTCTTC
TRBV18	14	TRBJ1-5	TRBD1	.	CASSPTPGQGSPHF	TGTGCCAGCTCACCAACCCCGGGACAGGGGTCGCCGCATTTT
TRBV6-5	14	TRBJ1-2	TRBD1	.	CASSLGQGASGYTF	TGTGCCAGCAGTTTAGGACAGGGGGCATCTGGCTACACCTTC
TRBV2	15	TRBJ2-7	TRBD1	.	CASSGGQGTFYEQYF	TGTGCCAGCAGCGGGGGACAGGGCACATTCTACGAGCAGTACTTC
TRBV10-3	14	TRBJ2-6	.	.	CAIAPLSGANVLTF	TGTGCCATCGCCCCCCTCTCTGGGGCCAACGTCCTGACTTTC
TRBV5-6	15	TRBJ2-2	.	.	CASILRMRDAGELFF	TGTGCCAGCATTCTTAGGATGCGGGATGCCGGGGAGCTGTTTTTT
TRBV12-3/TRBV12-4	13	TRBJ1-5	.	.	CASSFDENQPQHF	TGTGCCAGCAGTTTCGACGAGAATCAGCCCCAGCATTTT
TRBV7-2	16	TRBJ1-6	.	.	CASSPRGLSFNSPLHF	TGTGCCAGCAGCCCCCGTGGGTTGAGTTTTAATTCACCCCTCCACTTT
TRBV27	14	TRBJ2-1	TRBD2	.	CASHPLAGGNEQFF	TGTGCCAGCCACCCACTAGCGGGAGGTAATGAGCAGTTCTTC
TRBV29-1	13	TRBJ2-5	TRBD1	.	CSVRQGGTETQYF	TGCAGCGTTCGACAGGGGGGAACAGAGACCCAGTACTTC
TRBV19	11	TRBJ1-1	.	.	CASSISLITFF	TGTGCCAGTAGTATCAGCTTGATAACTTTCTTT
TRBV6-5	15	TRBJ1-2	.	.	CASSYSPGNQYGYTF	TGTGCCAGCAGTTACTCGCCGGGGAATCAGTATGGCTACACCTTC
TRBV7-2	11	TRBJ2-7	.	.	CASSPAYEQYF	TGTGCCAGCAGCCCCGCCTACGAGCAGTACTTC
TRBV28	14	TRBJ2-5	.	.	CASSFGGTIETQYF	TGTGCCAGCAGTTTTGGGGGGACGATAGAGACCCAGTACTTC
TRBV25-1	17	TRBJ1-4	.	.	CASSRKKLKDGNEKLFF	TGTGCCAGCAGCCGAAAGAAGTTAAAGGATGGTAATGAAAAACTGTTTTTT
TRBV29-1	13	TRBJ1-6	.	few	CSVKPGYNSPLHF	TGCAGCGTGAAGCCGGGCTATAATTCACCCCTCCACTTT
TRBV12-5	19	TRBJ2-6	.	.	CASGPPYGRASSGANVLTF	TGTGCTAGTGGTCCACCGTACGGGCGGGCTAGCTCTGGGGCCAACGTCCTGACTTTC
TRBV3-1/TRBV3-2	16	TRBJ2-5	TRBD1	.	CASSQATTGIRETQYF	TGTGCCAGCAGCCAAGCGACGACAGGGATAAGAGAGACCCAGTACTTC
TRBV12-2	16	TRBJ1-2	.	.	CASRLATGPINYGYTF	TGTGCAAGTCGCTTAGCGACGGGACCGATTAACTATGGCTACACCTTC
TRBV4-3	11	TRBJ1-1	.	.	CASSQGPTAFF	TGCGCCAGCAGCCAAGGGCCTACAGCTTTCTTT
TRBV24-1	15	TRBJ2-2	.	.	CATSPGHTNTGELFF	TGTGCCACCAGTCCGGGACACACGAACACCGGGGAGCTGTTTTTT
TRBV11-3	16	TRBJ2-1	.	.	CASSLEVAAGVNEQFF	TGTGCCAGCAGCTTAGAGGTGGCAGCGGGTGTCAATGAGCAGTTCTTC
TRBV3-1/TRBV3-2	18	TRBJ2-3	TRBD2	.	CASSPIGPSGNLTDTQYF	TGTGCCAGCAGCCCAATAGGCCCTAGCGGGAACCTCACAGATACGCAGTATTTT